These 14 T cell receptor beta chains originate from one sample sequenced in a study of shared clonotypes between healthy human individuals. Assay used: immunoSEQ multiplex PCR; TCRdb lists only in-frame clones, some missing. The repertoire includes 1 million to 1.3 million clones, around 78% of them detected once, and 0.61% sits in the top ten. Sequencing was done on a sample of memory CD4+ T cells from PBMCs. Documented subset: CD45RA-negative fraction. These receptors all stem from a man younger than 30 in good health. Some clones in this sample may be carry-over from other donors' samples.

The CDR3 here is CASSFIPTIYF. DNA of the CDR3: TGTGCCAGCAGCTTTATACCCACCATATATTTT. The V gene is TRBV5-8, the J gene TRBJ1-3; no definite D call. The CDR3 runs 11 residues. Between the trimmed V and J ends, which lost 2 bases and 9 bases, there was a span of 6 bases. Germline loops: CDR1 SGHTS, CDR2 YDEGEE.

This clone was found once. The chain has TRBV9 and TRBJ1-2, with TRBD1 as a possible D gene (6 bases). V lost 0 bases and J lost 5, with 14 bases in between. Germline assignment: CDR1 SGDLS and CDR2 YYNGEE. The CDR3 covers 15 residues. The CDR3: CASSVEWEGGYGYTF. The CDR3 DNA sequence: TGTGCCAGCAGCGTAGAGTGGGAGGGGGGATATGGCTACACCTTC. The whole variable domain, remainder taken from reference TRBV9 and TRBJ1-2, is DSGVTQTPKHLITATGQRVTLRCSPRSGDLSVYWYQQSLDQGLQFLIQYYNGEERAKGNILERFSAQQFPDLHSELNLSSLELGDSALYFCASSVEWEGGYGYTFGSGTRLTVV.

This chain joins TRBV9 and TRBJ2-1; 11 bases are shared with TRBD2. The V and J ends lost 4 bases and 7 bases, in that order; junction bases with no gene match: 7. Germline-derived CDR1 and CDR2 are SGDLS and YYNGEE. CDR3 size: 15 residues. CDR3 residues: CASSPTSGSWNEQFF. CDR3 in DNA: TGTGCCAGCAGCCCCACTAGCGGGAGTTGGAATGAGCAGTTCTTC. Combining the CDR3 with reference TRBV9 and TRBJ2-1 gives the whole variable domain DSGVTQTPKHLITATGQRVTLRCSPRSGDLSVYWYQQSLDQGLQFLIQYYNGEERAKGNILERFSAQQFPDLHSELNLSSLELGDSALYFCASSPTSGSWNEQFFGPGTRLTVL.

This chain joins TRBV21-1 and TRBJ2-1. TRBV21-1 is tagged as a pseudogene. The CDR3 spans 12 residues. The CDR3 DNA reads TGTGCCAGCAGCCGACGATACAATGAGCAGTTCTTC. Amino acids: CASSRRYNEQFF.

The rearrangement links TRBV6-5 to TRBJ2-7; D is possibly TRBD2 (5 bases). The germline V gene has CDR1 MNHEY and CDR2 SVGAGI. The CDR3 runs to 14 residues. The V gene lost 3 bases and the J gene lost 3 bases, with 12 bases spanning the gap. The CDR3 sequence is CASSYRGEGYEQYF. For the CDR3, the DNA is TGTGCCAGCAGTTATCGGGGAGAGGGCTACGAGCAGTACTTC.

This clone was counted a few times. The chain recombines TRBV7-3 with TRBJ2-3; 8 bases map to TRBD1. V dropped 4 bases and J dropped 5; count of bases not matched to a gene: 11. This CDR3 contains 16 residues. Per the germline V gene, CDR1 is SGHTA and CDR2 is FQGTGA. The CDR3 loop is CASSSLPGGVGDTQYF. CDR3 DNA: TGTGCCAGCAGCTCACTCCCAGGGGGCGTGGGAGATACGCAGTATTTT.

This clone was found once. The CDR3 region has the DNA TGTGCCAGCAGTTACGGTGGGAGCACTGGAAACACCATATATTTT. This translates into CASSYGGSTGNTIYF. The chain uses TRBV6-5 and TRBJ1-3; D is unresolved. CDR3 length: 15 residues. CDR1 and CDR2 from the germline V gene are MNHEY and SVGAGI. V lost 2 bases and J 2 bases, leaving 10 bases between the germline ends.

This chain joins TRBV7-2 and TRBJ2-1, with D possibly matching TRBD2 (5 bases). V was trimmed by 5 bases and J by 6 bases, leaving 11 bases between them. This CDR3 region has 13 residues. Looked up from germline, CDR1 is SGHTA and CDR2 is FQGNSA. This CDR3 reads CASSPGVVNEQFF. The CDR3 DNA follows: TGTGCCAGCAGCCCCGGGGTAGTCAATGAGCAGTTCTTC.

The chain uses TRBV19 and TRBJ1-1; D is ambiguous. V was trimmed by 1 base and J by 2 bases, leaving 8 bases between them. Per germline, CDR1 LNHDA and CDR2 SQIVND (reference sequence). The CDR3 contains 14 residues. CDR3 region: CASSIGGDNTEAFF. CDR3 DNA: TGTGCCAGTAGTATAGGGGGAGACAACACTGAAGCTTTCTTT.

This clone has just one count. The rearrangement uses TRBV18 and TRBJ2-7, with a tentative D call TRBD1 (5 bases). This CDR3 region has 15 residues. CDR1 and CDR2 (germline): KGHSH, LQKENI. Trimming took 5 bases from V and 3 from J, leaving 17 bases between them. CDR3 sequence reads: CASSGTGVGGYEQYF. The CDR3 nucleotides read TGTGCCAGCTCAGGAACAGGAGTGGGTGGCTACGAGCAGTACTTC.

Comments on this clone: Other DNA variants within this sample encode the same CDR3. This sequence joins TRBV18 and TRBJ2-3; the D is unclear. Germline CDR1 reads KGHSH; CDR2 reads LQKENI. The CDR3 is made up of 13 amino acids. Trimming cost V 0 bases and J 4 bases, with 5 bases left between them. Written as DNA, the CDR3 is TGTGCCAGCTCACCACCGTCTGCAGATACGCAGTATTTT. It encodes CASSPPSADTQYF.

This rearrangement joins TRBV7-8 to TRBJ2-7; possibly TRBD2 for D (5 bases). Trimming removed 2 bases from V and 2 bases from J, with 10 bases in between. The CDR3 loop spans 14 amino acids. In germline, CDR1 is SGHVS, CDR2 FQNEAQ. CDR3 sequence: CASSLTRMAYEQYF. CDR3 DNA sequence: TGTGCCAGCAGCTTAACTAGGATGGCCTACGAGCAGTACTTC.

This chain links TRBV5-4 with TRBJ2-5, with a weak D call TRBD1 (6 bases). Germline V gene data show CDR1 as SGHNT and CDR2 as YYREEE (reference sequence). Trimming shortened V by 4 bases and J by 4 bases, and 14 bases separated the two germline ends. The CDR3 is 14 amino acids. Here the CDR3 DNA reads TGTGCCAGCAGCCGCAGGGGTTCAGTAGAGACCCAGTACTTC. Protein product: CASSRRGSVETQYF.

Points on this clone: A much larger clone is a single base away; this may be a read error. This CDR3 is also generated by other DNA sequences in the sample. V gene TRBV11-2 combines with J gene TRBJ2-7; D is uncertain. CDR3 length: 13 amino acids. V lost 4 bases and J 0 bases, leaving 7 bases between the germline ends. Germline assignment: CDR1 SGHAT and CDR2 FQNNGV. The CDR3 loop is CASSSGRSYEQYF. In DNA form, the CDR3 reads TGTGCCAGCAGCTCAGGACGCTCCTACGAGCAGTACTTC.